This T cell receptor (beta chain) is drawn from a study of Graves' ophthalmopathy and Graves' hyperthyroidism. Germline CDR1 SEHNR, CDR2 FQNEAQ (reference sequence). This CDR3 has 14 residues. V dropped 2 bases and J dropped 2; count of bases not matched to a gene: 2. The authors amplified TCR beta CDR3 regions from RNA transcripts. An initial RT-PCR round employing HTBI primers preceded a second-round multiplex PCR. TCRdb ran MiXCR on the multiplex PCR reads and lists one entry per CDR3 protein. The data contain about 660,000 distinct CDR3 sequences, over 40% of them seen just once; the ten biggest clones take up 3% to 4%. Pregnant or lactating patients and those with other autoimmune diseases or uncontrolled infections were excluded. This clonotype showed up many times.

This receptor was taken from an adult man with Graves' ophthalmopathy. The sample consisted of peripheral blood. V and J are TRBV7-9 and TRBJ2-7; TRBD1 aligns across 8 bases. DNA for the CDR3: TGTGCCAGCAGCTTAAAGGACAGGGCCTACGAGCAGTACTTC. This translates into CASSLKDRAYEQYF.